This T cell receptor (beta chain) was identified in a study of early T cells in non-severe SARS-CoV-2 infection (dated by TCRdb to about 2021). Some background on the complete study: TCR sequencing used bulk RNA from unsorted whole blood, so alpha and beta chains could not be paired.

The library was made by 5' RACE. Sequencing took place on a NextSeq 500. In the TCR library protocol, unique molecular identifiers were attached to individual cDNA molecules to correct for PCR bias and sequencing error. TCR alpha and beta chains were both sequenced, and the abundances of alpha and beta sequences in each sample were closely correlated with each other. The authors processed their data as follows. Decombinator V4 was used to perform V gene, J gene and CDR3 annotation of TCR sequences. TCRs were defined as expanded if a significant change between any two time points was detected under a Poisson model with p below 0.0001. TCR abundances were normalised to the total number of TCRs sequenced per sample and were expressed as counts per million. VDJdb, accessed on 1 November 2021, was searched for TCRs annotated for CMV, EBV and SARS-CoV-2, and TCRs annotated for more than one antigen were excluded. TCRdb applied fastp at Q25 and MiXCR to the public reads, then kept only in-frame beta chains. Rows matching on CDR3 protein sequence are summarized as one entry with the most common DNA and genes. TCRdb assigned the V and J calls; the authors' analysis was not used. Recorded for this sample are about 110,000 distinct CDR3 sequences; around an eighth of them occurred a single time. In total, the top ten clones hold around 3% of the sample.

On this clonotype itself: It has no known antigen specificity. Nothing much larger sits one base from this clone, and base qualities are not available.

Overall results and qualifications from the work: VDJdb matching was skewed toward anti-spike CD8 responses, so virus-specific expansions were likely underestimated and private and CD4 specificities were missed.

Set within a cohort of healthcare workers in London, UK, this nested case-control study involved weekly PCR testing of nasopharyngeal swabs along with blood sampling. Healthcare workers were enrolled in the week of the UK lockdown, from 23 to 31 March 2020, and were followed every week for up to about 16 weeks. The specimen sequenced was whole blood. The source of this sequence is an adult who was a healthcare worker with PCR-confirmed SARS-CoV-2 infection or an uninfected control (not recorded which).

For the CDR3, the sequence is CSVEVSWNSGANVLTF. The nucleotides are TGCAGCGTTGAGGTCTCCTGGAACTCTGGGGCCAACGTCCTGACTTTC. The sequence links TRBV29-1 to TRBJ2-6; the D gene cannot be resolved reliably. V sheds 3 bases and J sheds 0 bases, leaving 12 bases between their ends. From the cysteine through the phenylalanine, the CDR3 covers 16 amino acids. The CDR3 DNA has 48 bases and is translated from base 1. CDR1 and CDR2 are drawn from the germline V gene: SQVTM, ANQGSEA.